The rows below give T cell receptor beta chains drawn from one sample of a study of T cell responses to AZD1222 COVID-19 vaccine. This table comes from immunoSEQ multiplex PCR, and its TCRdb copy is limited to in-frame clones, with some not included. The table shows about 74,000 clones, with approximately 90% occurring only once. The sample was peripheral blood, taken 28 days after the second AZD1222 dose. All receptors come from an adult who received the AZD1222 COVID-19 vaccine. CDR3s include the opening cysteine and the closing phenylalanine or tryptophan. The D gene is left open where the match is weak.

.	TRBV9	TRBJ1-2	CASSGTDYGYTF	TGTGCCAGCAGCGGGACAGATTATGGCTACACCTTC
TRBD2	TRBV11-3	TRBJ2-1	CASSRTSGHNEQFF	TGTGCCAGCAGCAGGACTAGCGGCCACAATGAGCAGTTCTTC
.	TRBV18	TRBJ2-7	CASSPTTYEQYF	TGTGCCAGCTCACCTACGACCTACGAGCAGTACTTC
TRBD1	TRBV3-1/TRBV3-2	TRBJ1-4	CASSQTTGGNEKLFF	TGTGCCAGCAGCCAAACGACAGGGGGTAATGAAAAACTGTTTTTT
TRBD2	TRBV28	TRBJ2-7	CASNTGRVYEQYF	TGTGCCAGCAATACCGGGAGGGTTTACGAGCAGTACTTC
TRBD2	TRBV11-1	TRBJ2-7	CASSSQRGNYEQYF	TGTGCCAGCAGCTCTCAGCGGGGAAACTACGAGCAGTACTTC
TRBD1	TRBV5-5	TRBJ2-2	CASSRNLQGTTGELFF	TGTGCCAGCAGCCGTAACCTACAGGGGACCACCGGGGAGCTGTTTTTT
.	TRBV18	TRBJ1-1	CASSPVLARPGGTEAFF	TGTGCCAGCTCACCGGTTTTGGCCCGCCCTGGGGGCACTGAAGCTTTCTTT
.	TRBV27	TRBJ1-5	CASSRDRYQPQHF	TGTGCCAGCAGCCGCGACAGGTATCAGCCCCAGCATTTT
TRBD2	TRBV3-1/TRBV3-2	TRBJ2-1	CASSQNPSGRRDEQFF	TGTGCCAGCAGCCAGAACCCTAGCGGGAGACGGGATGAGCAGTTCTTC
.	TRBV7-9	TRBJ2-5	CASSFPTGAGETQYF	TGTGCCAGCAGCTTCCCAACGGGAGCGGGAGAGACCCAGTACTTC
.	TRBV6-1	TRBJ2-6	CASSERGSGANVLTF	TGTGCCAGCAGTGAACGCGGGTCTGGGGCCAACGTCCTGACTTTC
.	TRBV12-3/TRBV12-4	TRBJ2-2	CAGGRGQSGELFF	TGTGCCGGAGGGAGGGGGCAGTCCGGGGAGCTGTTTTTT
TRBD2	TRBV10-3	TRBJ2-1	CAIGSAGGPRFF	TGTGCCATCGGTTCGGCGGGAGGGCCGCGGTTCTTC
TRBD2	TRBV27	TRBJ2-1	CASRAGTSGRLEQFF	TGTGCCAGCAGAGCCGGGACTAGCGGGAGGCTTGAGCAGTTCTTC
.	TRBV6-5	TRBJ1-1	CASSYSGITENTEAFF	TGTGCCAGCAGTTACTCGGGTATTACAGAGAACACTGAAGCTTTCTTT
.	TRBV7-2	TRBJ1-5	CASSLRSNQPQHF	TGTGCCAGCAGCTTACGGAGCAATCAGCCCCAGCATTTT
.	TRBV7-3	TRBJ2-1	CASSLTQASSYNEQFF	TGTGCCAGCAGCTTAACCCAGGCGAGCTCCTACAATGAGCAGTTCTTC
.	TRBV28	TRBJ2-3	CASSLSRGRTDTQYF	TGTGCCAGCAGTTTATCGCGGGGGCGCACAGATACGCAGTATTTT
.	TRBV21-1	TRBJ2-2	CASSKGWSGRMHGELFF	TGTGCCAGCAGCAAAGGCTGGAGCGGGAGGATGCACGGGGAGCTGTTTTTT
TRBD2	TRBV7-9	TRBJ2-7	CASSAMDGREATYEQYF	TGTGCCAGCAGCGCGATGGACGGGCGGGAGGCAACCTACGAGCAGTACTTC
.	TRBV6-5	TRBJ1-2	CASSKQGYGYTF	TGTGCCAGCAGTAAACAGGGATATGGCTACACCTTC